This T cell receptor (beta chain) was sequenced during a study of T cell changes during pregnancy in multiple sclerosis. Measured with immunoSEQ multiplex PCR; TCRdb has only the in-frame clones, and not every one. The sample holds about 70,000 clones, approximately 92% seen once. V shed 4 bases and J 8 bases; nucleotides not matched to a gene: 8. Per germline, CDR1 SGHAT and CDR2 FQNNGV. There are 16 residues in the CDR3. The V gene is TRBV11-2, the J gene TRBJ2-1; TRBD2 agrees at 13 bases. Sequenced material: peripheral blood, taken in the second trimester of pregnancy. The receptor was isolated from a female donor in good health, enrolled as a control in a pregnancy study. The CDR3 bases are TGTGCCAGCAGCTCTCGACTAGCGGGGGGCCCTCATGAGCAGTTCTTC. Translated, it gives CASSSRLAGGPHEQFF.